A selection of T cell receptor beta chains follows, all from one sample in a study of glioma-infiltrating T cells after dendritic cell vaccination. Sequencing used immunoSEQ multiplex PCR; TCRdb keeps in-frame clones, though not all of them. The sample lists about 87,000 clones; less than 90% were seen once. The specimen comprised blood, sampled after dendritic cell vaccination. Every receptor here comes from a human donor with glioblastoma. CDR3s include the opening cysteine and the closing phenylalanine or tryptophan. The order of the fields is J gene, V gene, clone size, D gene, CDR3 protein, CDR3 DNA. A D gene is named only where the DNA matches it firmly. Rows give clone size only sometimes, using once, few, many, or a class for an expanded clone.

j_call: TRBJ2-7; v_call: TRBV28; clone_size: NA; d_call: TRBD2; cdr3_aa: CASSTPFTGGYQEQYF; cdr3_nt: TGTGCCAGCAGTACCCCTTTTACCGGGGGGTATCAAGAGCAGTACTTC
j_call: TRBJ1-2; v_call: TRBV9; clone_size: NA; d_call: NA; cdr3_aa: CASSPRDLRGYTF; cdr3_nt: TGTGCCAGCAGCCCGCGGGATCTTAGGGGCTACACCTTC
j_call: TRBJ2-7; v_call: TRBV10-3; clone_size: once; d_call: TRBD1; cdr3_aa: CAIRDNGQGSEQYF; cdr3_nt: TGTGCCATCAGGGATAATGGACAGGGAAGCGAGCAGTACTTC
j_call: TRBJ1-2; v_call: TRBV9; clone_size: NA; d_call: NA; cdr3_aa: CASSPTVRVNYGYTF; cdr3_nt: TGTGCCAGCAGCCCAACCGTCAGGGTTAACTATGGCTACACCTTC
j_call: TRBJ1-1; v_call: TRBV15; clone_size: NA; d_call: NA; cdr3_aa: CATSRPLTYNTEAFF; cdr3_nt: TGTGCCACCAGCAGACCCCTGACATATAACACTGAAGCTTTCTTT
j_call: TRBJ2-1; v_call: TRBV5-1; clone_size: NA; d_call: NA; cdr3_aa: CASSLGSENEQFF; cdr3_nt: TGCGCCAGCAGCTTGGGATCGGAGAATGAGCAGTTCTTC
j_call: TRBJ2-7; v_call: TRBV18; clone_size: NA; d_call: TRBD1; cdr3_aa: CASSHPNRGLYEQYF; cdr3_nt: TGTGCCAGCTCACACCCCAACAGGGGGCTGTACGAGCAGTACTTC
j_call: TRBJ2-2; v_call: TRBV5-4; clone_size: NA; d_call: NA; cdr3_aa: CASRQGTGELFF; cdr3_nt: TGTGCCAGCAGGCAGGGAACCGGGGAGCTGTTTTTT
j_call: TRBJ1-1; v_call: TRBV30; clone_size: NA; d_call: NA; cdr3_aa: CAWSGEVGPTNTEAFF; cdr3_nt: TGTGCCTGGAGTGGGGAGGTTGGACCAACGAACACTGAAGCTTTCTTT
j_call: TRBJ1-1; v_call: TRBV19; clone_size: NA; d_call: NA; cdr3_aa: CASSLPGLPEGTEAFF; cdr3_nt: TGTGCCAGTAGCCTACCCGGTTTGCCTGAGGGCACTGAAGCTTTCTTT
j_call: TRBJ1-4; v_call: TRBV10-2; clone_size: NA; d_call: TRBD1; cdr3_aa: CASSLTGETNEKLFF; cdr3_nt: TGCGCCAGCAGTCTAACAGGGGAAACTAATGAAAAACTGTTTTTT
j_call: TRBJ1-2; v_call: TRBV5-1; clone_size: NA; d_call: NA; cdr3_aa: CASSPRGEDYGYTF; cdr3_nt: TGCGCCAGCAGCCCCCGGGGGGAGGACTATGGCTACACCTTC
j_call: TRBJ1-1; v_call: TRBV15; clone_size: once; d_call: NA; cdr3_aa: CATSITKGGMNTEAFF; cdr3_nt: TGTGCCACCAGCATAACTAAGGGAGGAATGAACACTGAAGCTTTCTTT
j_call: TRBJ2-6; v_call: TRBV2; clone_size: NA; d_call: NA; cdr3_aa: CASSEDVTSSGANVLTF; cdr3_nt: TGTGCCAGCAGTGAAGACGTCACGAGCTCTGGGGCCAACGTCCTGACTTTC
j_call: TRBJ2-3; v_call: TRBV7-9; clone_size: NA; d_call: TRBD2; cdr3_aa: CASSFAGVSPDTQYF; cdr3_nt: TGTGCCAGCAGCTTCGCGGGGGTTTCTCCAGATACGCAGTATTTT
j_call: TRBJ2-7; v_call: TRBV2; clone_size: NA; d_call: TRBD1; cdr3_aa: CASREGQGVFYEQYF; cdr3_nt: TGTGCCAGCAGGGAGGGACAGGGTGTATTTTACGAGCAGTACTTC
j_call: TRBJ2-3; v_call: TRBV7-3; clone_size: NA; d_call: NA; cdr3_aa: CASSLGPPVDTQYF; cdr3_nt: TGTGCCAGCAGCTTAGGCCCACCAGTAGATACGCAGTATTTT
j_call: TRBJ1-5; v_call: TRBV7-8; clone_size: NA; d_call: TRBD1; cdr3_aa: CASSLAHMGQGDGNQPQHF; cdr3_nt: TGTGCCAGCAGCTTAGCGCATATGGGACAGGGCGATGGCAATCAGCCCCAGCATTTT
j_call: TRBJ2-7; v_call: TRBV6-5; clone_size: NA; d_call: TRBD1; cdr3_aa: CASSYSSGTGVYEQYF; cdr3_nt: TGTGCCAGCAGTTACTCGTCCGGGACAGGGGTATACGAGCAGTACTTC
j_call: TRBJ2-5; v_call: TRBV5-1; clone_size: once; d_call: TRBD1; cdr3_aa: CASSLVGQGQETQYF; cdr3_nt: TGCGCCAGCAGCTTGGTCGGACAGGGACAAGAGACCCAGTACTTC
j_call: TRBJ1-4; v_call: TRBV29-1; clone_size: once; d_call: TRBD1; cdr3_aa: CSAMGQNNEKLFF; cdr3_nt: TGCAGCGCTATGGGACAGAATAATGAAAAACTGTTTTTT
j_call: TRBJ2-2; v_call: TRBV9; clone_size: NA; d_call: TRBD2; cdr3_aa: CASSVDVSSGEGELFF; cdr3_nt: TGTGCCAGCAGCGTAGACGTGTCGAGCGGGGAAGGGGAGCTGTTTTTT
j_call: TRBJ1-5; v_call: TRBV7-2; clone_size: NA; d_call: NA; cdr3_aa: CASSSDRQVVQPQHF; cdr3_nt: TGTGCCAGCAGCTCCGACCGACAGGTTGTACAGCCCCAGCATTTT
j_call: TRBJ1-2; v_call: TRBV5-1; clone_size: NA; d_call: NA; cdr3_aa: CASSEATDNYGYTF; cdr3_nt: TGCGCCAGCAGCGAGGCGACCGATAACTATGGCTACACCTTC
j_call: TRBJ1-1; v_call: TRBV6-5; clone_size: NA; d_call: NA; cdr3_aa: CASSYSSWANTEAFF; cdr3_nt: TGTGCCAGCAGTTACTCGAGTTGGGCGAACACTGAAGCTTTCTTT
j_call: TRBJ2-3; v_call: TRBV5-6; clone_size: NA; d_call: NA; cdr3_aa: CASSLGGPSTDTQYF; cdr3_nt: TGTGCCAGCAGCTTGGGCGGGCCCAGCACAGATACGCAGTATTTT
j_call: TRBJ2-1; v_call: TRBV19; clone_size: NA; d_call: TRBD2; cdr3_aa: CASSILSGGSYNEQFF; cdr3_nt: TGTGCCAGTAGTATACTTAGCGGGGGGTCCTACAATGAGCAGTTCTTC
j_call: TRBJ1-2; v_call: TRBV13; clone_size: few; d_call: TRBD1; cdr3_aa: CASSYARTGGNYGYTF; cdr3_nt: TGTGCCAGCAGTTACGCCCGGACAGGGGGTAACTATGGCTACACCTTC
j_call: TRBJ2-3; v_call: TRBV5-6; clone_size: once; d_call: NA; cdr3_aa: CASSFGNLDDTQYF; cdr3_nt: TGTGCCAGCAGCTTTGGTAACCTAGACGATACGCAGTATTTT
j_call: TRBJ1-1; v_call: TRBV18; clone_size: NA; d_call: NA; cdr3_aa: CASSPTPRNTEAFF; cdr3_nt: TGTGCCAGCTCACCAACGCCGAGGAACACTGAAGCTTTCTTT
j_call: TRBJ1-1; v_call: TRBV6-1; clone_size: NA; d_call: NA; cdr3_aa: CASSSGGTTEAFF; cdr3_nt: TGTGCCAGCAGTTCGGGGGGGACTACTGAAGCTTTCTTT
j_call: TRBJ2-1; v_call: TRBV2; clone_size: NA; d_call: TRBD2; cdr3_aa: CASRAGGNNEQFF; cdr3_nt: TGTGCCAGCAGGGCGGGGGGAAACAATGAGCAGTTCTTC
j_call: TRBJ1-2; v_call: TRBV5-1; clone_size: once; d_call: NA; cdr3_aa: CASSSTTGDIHYGYTF; cdr3_nt: TGCGCCAGCAGCTCTACGACAGGAGATATCCACTATGGCTACACCTTC
j_call: TRBJ2-2; v_call: TRBV5-1; clone_size: NA; d_call: NA; cdr3_aa: CASSTDAGQDTGELFF; cdr3_nt: TGCGCCAGCAGTACTGATGCGGGGCAGGATACCGGGGAGCTGTTTTTT
j_call: TRBJ2-5; v_call: TRBV6-6; clone_size: NA; d_call: TRBD2; cdr3_aa: CASSYWRGTETQYF; cdr3_nt: TGTGCCAGCAGTTACTGGCGGGGGACAGAGACCCAGTACTTC
j_call: TRBJ2-1; v_call: TRBV6-4; clone_size: few; d_call: TRBD2; cdr3_aa: CASSPTSGGEHEQFF; cdr3_nt: TGTGCCAGCAGCCCCACGAGCGGGGGGGAACATGAGCAGTTCTTC
j_call: TRBJ1-6; v_call: TRBV6-5; clone_size: few; d_call: NA; cdr3_aa: CASTATVPYNSPLHF; cdr3_nt: TGTGCCAGCACCGCGACAGTGCCCTATAATTCACCCCTCCACTTT
j_call: TRBJ1-5; v_call: TRBV6-1; clone_size: NA; d_call: NA; cdr3_aa: CASIDSGNQPQHF; cdr3_nt: TGTGCCAGCATAGACAGTGGCAATCAGCCCCAGCATTTT
j_call: TRBJ1-2; v_call: TRBV15; clone_size: NA; d_call: NA; cdr3_aa: CATSRDQWGRDGYTF; cdr3_nt: TGTGCCACCAGCAGAGATCAGTGGGGCAGGGATGGCTACACCTTC
j_call: TRBJ1-1; v_call: TRBV14; clone_size: once; d_call: NA; cdr3_aa: CASSQSLNTEAFF; cdr3_nt: TGTGCCAGCAGCCAAAGCTTGAACACTGAAGCTTTCTTT
j_call: TRBJ2-2; v_call: TRBV5-1; clone_size: NA; d_call: NA; cdr3_aa: CASSLYDYGGPNTGELFF; cdr3_nt: TGCGCCAGCAGCTTGTACGATTATGGAGGCCCGAACACCGGGGAGCTGTTTTTT
j_call: TRBJ1-1; v_call: TRBV6-1; clone_size: once; d_call: TRBD1; cdr3_aa: CASSRQTGANTEAFF; cdr3_nt: TGTGCCAGCAGTCGTCAGACAGGGGCGAACACTGAAGCTTTCTTT
j_call: TRBJ2-7; v_call: TRBV7-3; clone_size: few; d_call: TRBD2; cdr3_aa: CASSLRGGDVHEQYF; cdr3_nt: TGTGCCAGCAGCTTAAGGGGGGGGGACGTCCACGAGCAGTACTTC
j_call: TRBJ2-3; v_call: TRBV29-1; clone_size: NA; d_call: NA; cdr3_aa: CSADKGFTDTQYF; cdr3_nt: TGCAGCGCGGACAAGGGGTTCACAGATACGCAGTATTTT
j_call: TRBJ2-7; v_call: TRBV7-9; clone_size: NA; d_call: NA; cdr3_aa: CASSLALRGSTYEQYF; cdr3_nt: TGTGCCAGCAGCTTAGCGCTAAGGGGGAGCACCTACGAGCAGTACTTC
j_call: TRBJ1-1; v_call: TRBV6-5; clone_size: NA; d_call: TRBD1; cdr3_aa: CAIRGGLNTEAFF; cdr3_nt: TGTGCCATCAGAGGGGGCCTGAACACTGAAGCTTTCTTT
j_call: TRBJ2-3; v_call: TRBV5-6; clone_size: NA; d_call: NA; cdr3_aa: CASSLISGSTDTQYF; cdr3_nt: TGTGCCAGCAGCTTGATTTCCGGTAGCACAGATACGCAGTATTTT
j_call: TRBJ2-3; v_call: TRBV13; clone_size: NA; d_call: NA; cdr3_aa: CASSLPTGGRDTQYF; cdr3_nt: TGTGCCAGCAGCTTGCCGACTGGGGGCCGAGATACGCAGTATTTT